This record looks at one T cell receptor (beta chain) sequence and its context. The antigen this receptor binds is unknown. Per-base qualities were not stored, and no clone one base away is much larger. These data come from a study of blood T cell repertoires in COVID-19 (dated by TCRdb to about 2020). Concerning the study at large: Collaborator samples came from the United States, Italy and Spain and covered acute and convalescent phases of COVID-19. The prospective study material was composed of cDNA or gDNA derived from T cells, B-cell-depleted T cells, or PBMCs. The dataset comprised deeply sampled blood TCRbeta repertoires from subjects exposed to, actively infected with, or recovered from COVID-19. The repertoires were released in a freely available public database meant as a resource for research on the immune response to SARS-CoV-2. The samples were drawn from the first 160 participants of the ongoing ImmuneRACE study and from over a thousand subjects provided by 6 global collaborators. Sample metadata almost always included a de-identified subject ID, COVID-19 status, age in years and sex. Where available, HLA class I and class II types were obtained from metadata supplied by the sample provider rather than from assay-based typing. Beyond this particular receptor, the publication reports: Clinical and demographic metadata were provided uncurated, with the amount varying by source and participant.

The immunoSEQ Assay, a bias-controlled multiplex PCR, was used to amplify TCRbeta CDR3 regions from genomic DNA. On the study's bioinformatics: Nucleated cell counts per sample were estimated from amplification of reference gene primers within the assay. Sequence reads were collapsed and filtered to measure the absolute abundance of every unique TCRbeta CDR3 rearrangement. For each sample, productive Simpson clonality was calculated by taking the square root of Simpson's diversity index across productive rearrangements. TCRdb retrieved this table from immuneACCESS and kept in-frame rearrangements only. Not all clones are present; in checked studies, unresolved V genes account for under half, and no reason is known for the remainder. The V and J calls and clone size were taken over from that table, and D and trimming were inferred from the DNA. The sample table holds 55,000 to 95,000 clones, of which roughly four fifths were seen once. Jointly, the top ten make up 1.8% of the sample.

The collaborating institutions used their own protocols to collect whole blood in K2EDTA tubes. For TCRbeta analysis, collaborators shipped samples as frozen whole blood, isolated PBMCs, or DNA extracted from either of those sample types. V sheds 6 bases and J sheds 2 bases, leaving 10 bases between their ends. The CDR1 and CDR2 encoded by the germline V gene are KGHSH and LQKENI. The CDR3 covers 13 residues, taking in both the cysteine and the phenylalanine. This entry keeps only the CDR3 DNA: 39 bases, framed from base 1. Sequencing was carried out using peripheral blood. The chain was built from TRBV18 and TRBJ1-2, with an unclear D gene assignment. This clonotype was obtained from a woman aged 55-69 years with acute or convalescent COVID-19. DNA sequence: TGTGCCAGCTCGCGGACTGGGAACTATGGCTACACCTTC. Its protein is CASSRTGNYGYTF.